One sample yielded the 9 T cell receptor beta chains listed below, sequenced in a study of blood T cell repertoires in COVID-19. Generated by immunoSEQ multiplex PCR, the TCRdb table keeps only in-frame clones and is missing some. This sample has about 270,000 clones, with around 82% found just once. Sequenced input: peripheral blood. These receptors all come from a young woman with acute or convalescent COVID-19.

This clone has just a few counts. V is TRBV19 and J is TRBJ1-4, with D possibly matching TRBD1 (6 bases). The germline gives CDR1 LNHDA, CDR2 SQIVND (reference sequence). The length of the CDR3 is 14 residues. The ends were cut back, 6 bases at V and 3 bases at J, with 11 bases in the middle. The CDR3 spells CASSRQVSNEKLFF. CDR3 sequence (DNA): TGTGCCAGTAGCAGACAGGTGTCTAATGAAAAACTGTTTTTT.

This chain uses TRBV13 with TRBJ2-2, with D maybe TRBD1 (5 bases). The V and J ends lost 4 bases and 2 bases respectively, with 11 bases between them. CDR1 and CDR2 from the germline V gene are PRHDT and FYEKMQ (reference sequence). The CDR3 sequence is 15 residues long. The CDR3 spells CASSSDRKNTGELFF. CDR3 bases: TGTGCCAGCAGCTCTGACAGAAAAAACACCGGGGAGCTGTTTTTT.

This clone was counted between two and nine times. The CDR3 bases are TGTGCCACCAGCAGAGATCAGGGTGTGGGATCACCCCTCCACTTT. It translates to CATSRDQGVGSPLHF. The V gene is TRBV15, the J gene TRBJ1-6; a weak D match, TRBD1 (5 bases). The germline CDR1 and CDR2 sequences are LNHNV and YYDKDF (reference sequence). Between the trimmed V and J ends, which lost 0 bases and 10 bases, there was a span of 13 bases. The CDR3 is 15 residues long.

The chain uses TRBV4-3 and TRBJ2-5, with 7 bases lining up with TRBD1. The CDR3 runs to 15 residues. The V gene end was trimmed by 3 bases and the J gene end by 4 bases; junction bases not matched to a gene: 8. The germline CDR1 and CDR2 sequences are LGHNA and YSLEER. Here the CDR3 reads CASSHEYRGRETQYF. CDR3 sequence (DNA): TGCGCCAGCAGCCACGAATACAGGGGAAGAGAGACCCAGTACTTC.

As to this clone: One end of the junction is discordant with germline, which a read error may explain. This chain links TRBV7-8 with TRBJ1-2, with 8 bases lining up with TRBD1. This CDR3 is built from 14 residues. Germline CDR1 and CDR2: SGHVS and FQNEAQ. This chain's CDR3 is CASGLEGQDFGYTF. The CDR3 DNA follows: TGTGCCAGCGGCTTAGAGGGACAGGATTTCGGCTACACCTTC.

The J gene is TRBJ2-7, the V gene TRBV9; 12 bases map to TRBD2. This CDR3 has 16 amino acids. In germline, CDR1 is SGDLS, CDR2 YYNGEE. V lost 0 bases, J lost 3 bases, and 4 bases stayed unmatched. CDR3 DNA sequence: TGTGCCAGCAGCGTAGGATCTAGCGGGAGGGTCTACGAGCAGTACTTC. It codes for CASSVGSSGRVYEQYF.

The V gene is TRBV7-6, the J gene TRBJ1-6, with 7 bases lining up with TRBD1. This CDR3 contains 15 residues. Germline CDR1 and CDR2: SGHVS and FNYEAQ. The V segment lost 1 base and the J segment 13 bases; nucleotides outside the gene matches: 10. CDR3 in DNA: TGTGCCAGCAGCTTAGGGGACAGTTCGTTGGGGCCCCTCCACTTT. This translates into CASSLGDSSLGPLHF.

The rearrangement uses TRBV28 and TRBJ1-1, with D perhaps matching TRBD1 (5 bases). This CDR3 region has 15 residues. Trimming cost V 6 bases and J 2 bases, with 16 bases left between them. In germline, CDR1 is MDHEN, CDR2 SYDVKM. CDR3 residues: CASSPPTESNTEAFF. For the CDR3, the DNA is TGTGCCAGCAGCCCCCCGACAGAGTCAAACACTGAAGCTTTCTTT.

The V gene is TRBV7-8, the J gene TRBJ1-5, with D tentatively TRBD1 (6 bases). V was cut by 5 bases and J by 0 bases, with 11 bases left in between. The germline CDR1 and CDR2 sequences are SGHVS and FQNEAQ. The CDR3 consists of 15 residues. CDR3 DNA: TGTGCCAGCAGCCCAGGGGTTCTTAGCAATCAGCCCCAGCATTTT. Residues: CASSPGVLSNQPQHF.